Presented here are 16 T cell receptor beta chains from one specimen sequenced in a study of cytotoxic CD8 clonotypes in ibrutinib-treated CLL. Only in-frame clones appear in the TCRdb table, and some are missing; sequencing was by immunoSEQ multiplex PCR. The table lists roughly 49,000 clones, over 80% of them singletons. The source material was PBMCs, sampled after 24 months of ibrutinib treatment. Receptor source: a human donor with chronic lymphocytic leukemia.

This clone was counted only a few times. The V call is TRBV5-1, the J call TRBJ1-4; D gene unclear. Germline V gene lookup returns CDR1 SGHRS and CDR2 YFSETQ. Trimming removed 4 bases from V and 5 bases from J, with 9 bases in between. The CDR3 covers 13 residues. Here the CDR3 reads CASSGSENEKLFF. The CDR3 region has the DNA TGCGCCAGCAGCGGGAGCGAAAATGAAAAACTGTTTTTT. Variable domain in full (rest from reference TRBV5-1 and TRBJ1-4): KAGVTQTPRYLIKTRGQQVTLSCSPISGHRSVSWYQQTPGQGLQFLFEYFSETQRNKGNFPGRFSGRQFSNSRSEMNVSTLELGDSALYLCASSGSENEKLFFGSGTQLSVL.

A few counts support this clone. J is TRBJ2-7 and V is TRBV14; no definite D call. V was shortened by 2 bases and J by 6 bases, with 11 bases between the two germline ends. Germline CDR1 SGHDN, CDR2 FVKESK. This CDR3 is built from 13 residues. The CDR3 loop reads CASSQSLVGEQYF. Here the CDR3 DNA reads TGTGCCAGCAGCCAAAGTTTAGTGGGCGAGCAGTACTTC.

V usage is TRBV30 and J usage is TRBJ1-3, with D uncertain. The V gene lost 3 bases and the J gene lost 4 bases, with 4 bases spanning the gap. The CDR3 extends over 11 amino acids. Per germline, CDR1 GTSNPN and CDR2 SVGIG (reference sequence). The CDR3, as DNA: TGTGCCTGGAGCGGCGGAAACACCATATATTTT. It translates to CAWSGGNTIYF.

The CDR3 bases are TGTGCCAGCACCCCAAAGCGGGGGGTATCCTCCTACAATGAGCAGTTCTTC. This encodes CASTPKRGVSSYNEQFF. The V call is TRBV14, the J call TRBJ2-1, with 9 bases fitting TRBD2. The germline CDR1 and CDR2 sequences are SGHDN and FVKESK. The CDR3 consists of 17 residues. Germline trimming cut 7 bases from V and 0 bases from J; bases unmatched to any gene: 10.

A few counts support this clone. The chain joins TRBV5-1 to TRBJ2-7; 11 nucleotides line up with TRBD1. Germline assignment: CDR1 SGHRS and CDR2 YFSETQ. The ends lost 3 bases at V and 2 bases at J; junction bases unmatched: 4. The CDR3 runs to 15 residues. CDR3 sequence: CASSSGQGGTYEQYF. CDR3 nucleotides: TGCGCCAGCAGCTCGGGACAGGGGGGCACCTACGAGCAGTACTTC.

This clone was recorded a few times. The CDR3 reads CASSEARLAGGETQYF. CDR3 sequence (DNA): TGTGCCAGCAGTGAAGCGCGGCTAGCGGGAGGCGAGACCCAGTACTTC. V gene TRBV6-1 combines with J gene TRBJ2-5; 11 bases line up with TRBD2. Germline V gene data show CDR1 as MNHNS and CDR2 as SASEGT. Germline trimming cut 0 bases from V and 5 bases from J; bases unmatched to any gene: 5. The CDR3 has 16 residues.

The V call is TRBV27, the J call TRBJ1-6, with TRBD1 as a possible D gene (5 bases). Per germline, CDR1 MNHEY and CDR2 SMNVEV (reference sequence). The CDR3 length is 15 residues. The ends were cut back, 2 bases at V and 7 bases at J, with 12 bases in the middle. Here the CDR3 reads CASSLGGISNSPLHF. The CDR3 DNA reads TGTGCCAGCAGTTTAGGGGGAATAAGCAATTCACCCCTCCACTTT.

The genes are TRBV11-2 and TRBJ2-1, with 10 bases matching TRBD2. V gave up 2 bases and J gave up 8 bases; unmatched junction bases: 6. CDR3 size: 15 residues. The germline gives CDR1 SGHAT, CDR2 FQNNGV. In DNA form, the CDR3 reads TGTGCCAGCAGCTTATTAGCGGGAGGAGGGGATGAGCAGTTCTTC. This encodes CASSLLAGGGDEQFF.

This chain connects TRBV28 to TRBJ2-5; 7 nucleotides line up with TRBD2. The V segment lost 7 bases and the J segment 4 bases; nucleotides outside the gene matches: 6. The germline gives CDR1 MDHEN, CDR2 SYDVKM. The CDR3 consists of 13 residues. CDR3 in amino acids: CASTPGGGETQYF. The CDR3 DNA sequence: TGTGCCAGCACCCCGGGGGGTGGAGAGACCCAGTACTTC.

V gene TRBV14 combines with J gene TRBJ1-2, with 7 bases fitting TRBD1. Per germline, CDR1 SGHDN and CDR2 FVKESK. J lost 0 bases, V lost 3 bases, and 16 bases had no gene match. This CDR3 region has 19 residues. CDR3 bases: TGTGCCAGCAGCCACACCCGGGACAGCCGCCTGGGCTCTAACTATGGCTACACCTTC. Amino acids: CASSHTRDSRLGSNYGYTF.

This clone was observed a handful of times. This chain joins TRBV6-6 and TRBJ2-3, with D perhaps matching TRBD2 (5 bases). Germline lookup yields CDR1 MNHNY and CDR2 SVGAGI (reference sequence). Trimming took off 0 bases at V and 6 bases at J, with 7 bases between the two ends. This CDR3 region has 13 residues. For the CDR3, the DNA is TGTGCCAGCAGTTACTCGTCGGGGGATACGCAGTATTTT. Translating it yields CASSYSSGDTQYF.

The chain links TRBV19 to TRBJ2-7; D is ambiguous. Trimming took 5 bases from V and 6 from J, leaving 17 bases between them. There are 14 residues in the CDR3. Germline V gene lookup returns CDR1 LNHDA and CDR2 SQIVND (reference sequence). CDR3 residues: CASSGLRVLGEQYF. Here the CDR3 DNA reads TGTGCCAGTAGTGGCCTCCGGGTCCTGGGCGAGCAGTACTTC.

The table lists this clone with a few counts. The chain has TRBV15 and TRBJ2-2; TRBD2 matches at 12 bases. The CDR3 sequence is 16 residues long. Germline V lookup: CDR1 LNHNV, CDR2 YYDKDF (reference sequence). V lost 5 bases, J lost 6 bases, and 7 bases stayed unmatched. As DNA, the CDR3 is TGTGCCACCAGCGCCCGACTAGCGGGAGAGGCCGGGGAGCTGTTTTTT. Translating gives CATSARLAGEAGELFF.

There are a few counts of this clone. This rearrangement joins TRBV5-6 to TRBJ2-5, with D possibly TRBD1 on 6 matching bases. Per germline, CDR1 SGHDT and CDR2 YYEEEE. This CDR3 contains 17 residues. V lost 0 bases to trimming and J lost 9 bases, with 24 bases between them. This CDR3 is CASSLDVTGLSRVAQYF. The DNA of the CDR3 is TGTGCCAGCAGCTTGGACGTGACAGGCCTGTCCCGGGTGGCCCAGTACTTC.

The gene calls are TRBV28 and TRBJ2-7; D is ambiguous. The V gene's germline CDR1 is MDHEN and CDR2 SYDVKM. The CDR3 runs to 16 residues. The V end lost 6 bases, the J end lost 6 bases, and 24 bases lay between the germline ends. CDR3: CASSLALATIRGEQYF. CDR3 coding DNA: TGTGCCAGCAGCCTCGCCCTGGCCACCATCAGAGGCGAGCAGTACTTC.

The V and J genes are TRBV12-2 and TRBJ2-7; the table's D call, TRBD2, has no DNA check behind it. TRBV12-2 is given as a pseudogene. There are 16 residues in the CDR3. For the CDR3, the DNA is TGTGCAAGTCGCTTTTGGAGGGCTAGCGTCTACTACGAGCAGTACTTC. It codes for CASRFWRASVYYEQYF.